This T cell receptor (beta chain) was identified during a study of identical twins. Germline V lookup: CDR1 LGHNA, CDR2 YSLEER. The V gene lost 0 bases and the J gene lost 8 bases, with 9 bases spanning the gap. The CDR3 runs to 13 residues. Unique molecular identifiers were present on the cDNA, and a universal primer site came from template switching. TCRdb reanalysed the 5' RACE reads using MiXCR and keeps one entry per CDR3 protein. There are about 720,000 distinct CDR3 sequences in the sample; about 20% occur only once, and around 12% lies in the top ten. The data were also submitted as part of a second study, on T cells expressing NK-cell markers.

The chain uses TRBV4-3 and TRBJ2-3; D is ambiguous. The sample taken for sequencing was PBMCs. The source of this sequence is a woman aged 18-35 years in good health. The CDR3 is CASSQDIDRTQYF. CDR3 DNA sequence: TGCGCCAGCAGCCAAGATATCGACCGTACGCAGTATTTT.